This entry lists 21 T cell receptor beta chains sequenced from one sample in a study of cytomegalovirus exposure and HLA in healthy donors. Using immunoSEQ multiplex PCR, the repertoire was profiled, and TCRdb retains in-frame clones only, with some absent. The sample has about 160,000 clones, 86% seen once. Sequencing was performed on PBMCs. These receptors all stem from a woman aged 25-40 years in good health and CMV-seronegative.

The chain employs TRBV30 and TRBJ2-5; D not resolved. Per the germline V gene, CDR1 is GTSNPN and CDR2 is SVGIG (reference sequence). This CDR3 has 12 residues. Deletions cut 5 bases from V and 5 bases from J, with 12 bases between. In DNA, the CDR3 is TGTGCCTGGGCAACAAGCGCGGAGACCCAGTACTTC. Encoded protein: CAWATSAETQYF.

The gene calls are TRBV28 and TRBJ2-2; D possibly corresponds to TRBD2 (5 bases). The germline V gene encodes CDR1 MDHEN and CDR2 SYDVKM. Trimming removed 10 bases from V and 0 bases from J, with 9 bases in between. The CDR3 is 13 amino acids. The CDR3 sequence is CATRTSNTGELFF. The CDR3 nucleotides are TGTGCCACCCGGACTTCGAACACCGGGGAGCTGTTTTTT.

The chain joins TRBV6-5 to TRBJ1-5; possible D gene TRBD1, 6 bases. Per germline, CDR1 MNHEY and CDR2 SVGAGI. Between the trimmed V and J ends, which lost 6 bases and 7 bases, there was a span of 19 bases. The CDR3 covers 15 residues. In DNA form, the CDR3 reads TGTGCCAGCAGCTACACGGGGGGGGCCCGGCAGCCCCAGCATTTT. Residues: CASSYTGGARQPQHF.

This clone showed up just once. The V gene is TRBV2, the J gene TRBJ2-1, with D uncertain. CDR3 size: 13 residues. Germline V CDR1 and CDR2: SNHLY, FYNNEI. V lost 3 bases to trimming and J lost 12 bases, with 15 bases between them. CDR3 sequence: CASSDGRPRGQFF. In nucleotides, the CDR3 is TGTGCCAGCAGTGATGGCAGGCCAAGAGGGCAGTTCTTC.

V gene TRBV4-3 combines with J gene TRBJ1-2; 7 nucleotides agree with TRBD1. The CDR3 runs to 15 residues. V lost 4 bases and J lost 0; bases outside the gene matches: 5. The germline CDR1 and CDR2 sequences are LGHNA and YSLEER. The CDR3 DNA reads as TGCGCCAGCAGCCCGGACAGGCTAGCTAACTATGGCTACACCTTC. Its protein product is CASSPDRLANYGYTF.

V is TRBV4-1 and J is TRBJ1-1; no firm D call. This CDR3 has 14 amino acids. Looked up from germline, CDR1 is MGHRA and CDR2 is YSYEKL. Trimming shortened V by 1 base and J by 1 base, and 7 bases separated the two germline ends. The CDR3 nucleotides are TGCGCCAGCAGCCAAGTTCAAGGGAACACTGAAGCTTTCTTT. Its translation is CASSQVQGNTEAFF.

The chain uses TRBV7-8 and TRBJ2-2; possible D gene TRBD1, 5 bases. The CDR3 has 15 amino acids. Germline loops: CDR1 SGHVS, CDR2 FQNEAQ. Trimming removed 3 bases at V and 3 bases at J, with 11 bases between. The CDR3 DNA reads TGTGCCAGCAGCTTGTTGGGCAGGGACACCGGGGAGCTGTTTTTT. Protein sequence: CASSLLGRDTGELFF.

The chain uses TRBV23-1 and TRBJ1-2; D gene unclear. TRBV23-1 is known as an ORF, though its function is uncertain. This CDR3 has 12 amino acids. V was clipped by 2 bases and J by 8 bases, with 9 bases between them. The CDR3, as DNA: TGCGCCAGCAGTCAAGGGATAGGGGGCTACACCTTC. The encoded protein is CASSQGIGGYTF.

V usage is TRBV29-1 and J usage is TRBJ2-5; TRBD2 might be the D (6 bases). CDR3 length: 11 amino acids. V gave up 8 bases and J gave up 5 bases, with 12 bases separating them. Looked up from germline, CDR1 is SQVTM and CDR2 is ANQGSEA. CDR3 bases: TGCAGCCCAACTCGGGGGGAGACCCAGTACTTC. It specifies CSPTRGETQYF.

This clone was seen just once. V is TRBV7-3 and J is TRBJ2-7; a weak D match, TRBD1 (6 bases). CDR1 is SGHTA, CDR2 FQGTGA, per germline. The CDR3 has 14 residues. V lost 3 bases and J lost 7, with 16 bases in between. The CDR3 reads CASSFQGPRSEQYF. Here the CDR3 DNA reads TGTGCCAGCAGCTTTCAGGGGCCGAGAAGTGAGCAGTACTTC.

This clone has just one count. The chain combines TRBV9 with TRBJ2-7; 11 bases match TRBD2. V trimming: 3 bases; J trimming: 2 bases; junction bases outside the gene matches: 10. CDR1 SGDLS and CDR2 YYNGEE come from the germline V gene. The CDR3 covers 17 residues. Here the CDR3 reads CASSGGPPLAGAYEQYF. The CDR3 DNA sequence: TGTGCCAGCAGCGGTGGGCCCCCACTAGCGGGGGCCTACGAGCAGTACTTC. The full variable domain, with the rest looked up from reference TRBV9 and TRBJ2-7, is DSGVTQTPKHLITATGQRVTLRCSPRSGDLSVYWYQQSLDQGLQFLIQYYNGEERAKGNILERFSAQQFPDLHSELNLSSLELGDSALYFCASSGGPPLAGAYEQYFGPGTRLTVT.

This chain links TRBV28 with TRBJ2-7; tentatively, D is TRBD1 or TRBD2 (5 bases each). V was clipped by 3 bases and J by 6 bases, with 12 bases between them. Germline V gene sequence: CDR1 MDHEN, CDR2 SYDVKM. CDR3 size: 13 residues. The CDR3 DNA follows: TGTGCCAGCAGTTTCCTCGGGGCTGGCGAGCAGTACTTC. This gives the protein CASSFLGAGEQYF.

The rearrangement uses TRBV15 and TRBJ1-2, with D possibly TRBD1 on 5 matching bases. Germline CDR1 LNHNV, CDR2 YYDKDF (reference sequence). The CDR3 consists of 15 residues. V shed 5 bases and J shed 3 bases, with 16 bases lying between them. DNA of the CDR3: TGTGCCACCAGCCTCGGGGGGAATGGTTACTATGGCTACACCTTC. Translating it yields CATSLGGNGYYGYTF.

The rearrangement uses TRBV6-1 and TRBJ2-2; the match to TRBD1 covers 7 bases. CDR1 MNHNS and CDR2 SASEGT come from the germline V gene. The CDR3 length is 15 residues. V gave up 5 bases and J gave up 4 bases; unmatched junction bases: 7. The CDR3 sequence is CASSNRDRSTGELFF. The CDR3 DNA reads TGTGCCAGCAGTAACCGGGACAGATCCACCGGGGAGCTGTTTTTT.

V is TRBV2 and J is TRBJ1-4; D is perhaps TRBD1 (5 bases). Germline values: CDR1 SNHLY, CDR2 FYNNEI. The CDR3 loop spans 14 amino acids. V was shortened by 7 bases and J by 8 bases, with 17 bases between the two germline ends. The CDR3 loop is CASNFGALGEKLFF. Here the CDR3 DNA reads TGTGCCAGCAACTTCGGGGCCCTCGGCGAAAAACTGTTTTTT.

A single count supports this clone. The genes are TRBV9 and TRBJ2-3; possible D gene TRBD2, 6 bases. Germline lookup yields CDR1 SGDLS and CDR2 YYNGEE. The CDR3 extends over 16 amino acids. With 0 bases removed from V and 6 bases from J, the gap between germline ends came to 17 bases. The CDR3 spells CASSVGDSGRRDTQYF. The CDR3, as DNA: TGTGCCAGCAGCGTAGGGGATAGCGGCCGGCGGGATACGCAGTATTTT.

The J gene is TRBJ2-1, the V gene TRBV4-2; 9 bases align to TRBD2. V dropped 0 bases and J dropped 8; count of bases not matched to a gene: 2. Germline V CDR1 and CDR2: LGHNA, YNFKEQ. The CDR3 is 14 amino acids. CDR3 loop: CASSQEVAGDEQFF. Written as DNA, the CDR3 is TGTGCCAGCAGCCAAGAGGTAGCGGGAGATGAGCAGTTCTTC.

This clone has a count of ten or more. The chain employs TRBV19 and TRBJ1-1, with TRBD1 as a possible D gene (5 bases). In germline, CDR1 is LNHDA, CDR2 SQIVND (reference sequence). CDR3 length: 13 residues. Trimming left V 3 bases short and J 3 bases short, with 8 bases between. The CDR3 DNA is TGTGCCAGTAGTATCAGACAGTACACTGAAGCTTTCTTT. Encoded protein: CASSIRQYTEAFF.

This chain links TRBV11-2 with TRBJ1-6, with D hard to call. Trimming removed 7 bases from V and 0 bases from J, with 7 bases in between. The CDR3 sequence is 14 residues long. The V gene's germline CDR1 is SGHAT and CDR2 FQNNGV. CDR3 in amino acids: CASIDSSYNSPLHF. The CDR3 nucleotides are TGTGCCAGCATCGATAGCTCCTATAATTCACCCCTCCACTTT.

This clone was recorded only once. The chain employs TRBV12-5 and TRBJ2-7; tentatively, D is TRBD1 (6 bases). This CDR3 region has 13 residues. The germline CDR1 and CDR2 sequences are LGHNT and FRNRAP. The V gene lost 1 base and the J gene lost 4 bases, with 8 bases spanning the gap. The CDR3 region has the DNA TGTGCTAGTGGTTTGGACAGGGTGTACGAGCAGTACTTC. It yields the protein CASGLDRVYEQYF. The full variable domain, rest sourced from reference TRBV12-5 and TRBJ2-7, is DARVTQTPRHKVTEMGQEVTMRCQPILGHNTVFWYRQTMMQGLELLAYFRNRAPLDDSGMPKDRFSAEMPDATLATLKIQPSEPRDSAVYFCASGLDRVYEQYFGPGTRLTVT.

CDR3 sequence: CASSVGLGTGKNYGYTF. DNA of the CDR3: TGTGCCAGCAGCGTAGGGCTCGGGACAGGAAAGAACTATGGCTACACCTTC. The V gene is TRBV9, the J gene TRBJ1-2; 8 bases agree with TRBD1. V gave up 0 bases and J gave up 2 bases; unmatched junction bases: 9. Per germline, CDR1 SGDLS and CDR2 YYNGEE. The CDR3 loop spans 17 amino acids.